One and the same sample provided the 3 T cell receptor beta chains below, sequenced in a study of T cells in narcolepsy (dated by TCRdb to 2017 to 2018). The library was made by the immunoSEQ multiplex PCR assay. TCRdb mirrors the immuneACCESS table, restricted to in-frame sequences. Some clones are absent from its copies; in checked studies, under half trace to an unresolved V gene, and the reason for the others is unknown. The sample table shows tens of thousands of clones, and 83% are seen once. The top ten constitute 0.5% to 0.85% of the sample. Input material: memory (CD45RA-) CD4+ T cells from blood. The cell subset or site label, read with the paper, signifies: memory T cells sorted ex vivo from peripheral blood. The receptors originated from a human donor in good health.

V and J are TRBV6-6 and TRBJ1-6, with TRBD1 identical over 7 bases. The V gene's germline CDR1 is MNHNY and CDR2 SVGAGI (reference sequence). V trimming: 6 bases; J trimming: 5 bases; junction bases outside the gene matches: 1. This CDR3 has 13 residues. DNA of the CDR3: TGTGCCAGCAGGGACAGGAATAATTCACCCCTCCACTTT. It codes for CASRDRNNSPLHF.

The chain recombines TRBV7-8 with TRBJ2-1; the D call may be TRBD1 or TRBD2 (5 bases each). The CDR3 is made up of 15 amino acids. V lost 5 bases and J lost 7, with 18 bases in between. Germline values: CDR1 SGHVS, CDR2 FQNEAQ. The CDR3 DNA reads TGTGCCAGCAGCCCCCGGGACCACCAATTGAATGAGCAGTTCTTC. As protein: CASSPRDHQLNEQFF.

The rearrangement joins TRBV7-9 to TRBJ2-5; possibly TRBD2 for D (6 bases). The germline V and J ends were trimmed by 5 bases and 2 bases, with 12 bases remaining between them. The CDR3 has 14 residues. The germline V gene encodes CDR1 SEHNR and CDR2 FQNEAQ (reference sequence). CDR3 in amino acids: CASSIGGAQETQYF. CDR3 DNA: TGTGCCAGCAGCATAGGAGGGGCGCAAGAGACCCAGTACTTC. Based on the CDR3 plus reference TRBV7-9 and TRBJ2-5, the full variable domain is DTGVSQNPRHKITKRGQNVTFRCDPISEHNRLYWYRQTLGQGPEFLTYFQNEAQLEKSRLLSDRFSAERPKGSFSTLEIQRTEQGDSAMYLCASSIGGAQETQYFGPGTRLLVL.